Sequencing of this TCR beta chain was carried out in a study of blood T cell repertoires in COVID-19. For the study at large: The samples span acute and convalescent COVID-19 from the United States, Italy and Spain. PBMCs, B-cell-depleted T cells, or T cells provided the cDNA or gDNA that made up the material.

Adults between about 18 and 95 years of age took part from 20 to 25 US areas. Germline V gene data show CDR1 as SGHTA and CDR2 as FQGNSA. The CDR3 contains 15 residues. Trimming took 1 base from V and 7 from J; bases not matched to a gene: 0. Profiled with immunoSEQ multiplex PCR; TCRdb holds only in-frame clones, not every one. The sample records about 230,000 clones, roughly 90% being singletons. The sample was PBMCs or T cells enriched from blood (not recorded which). The chain recombines TRBV7-2 with TRBJ2-1; TRBD2 matches at 14 bases. This TCR came from a woman between 25 and 40 years old with acute COVID-19. The CDR3 sequence is CASSLGTSGGNEQFF. CDR3 in DNA: TGTGCCAGCAGCTTAGGGACTAGCGGGGGGAATGAGCAGTTCTTC.